This TCR beta chain comes out of a study of memory CD4+ T cells and cytomegalovirus serostatus. Study at large: Of the healthy Belgian adults, fewer than 10 were CMV seropositive and 20 to 30 seronegative.

Single viable CD3+CD4+CD8-CD45RO+ cells were sorted as the memory CD4+ T cells. Germline lookup yields CDR1 SNHLY and CDR2 FYNNEI. The CDR3 has 13 amino acids. Trimming removed 4 bases from V and 1 base from J, with 7 bases in between. With regard to this clone: Its antigen remains unidentified.

The table came from immunoSEQ multiplex PCR; TCRdb's copy has only in-frame clones and leaves some out. The sample holds 30,000 to 40,000 clones, approximately 79% seen once. Whole-study results and caveats: CMV serostatus prediction reached median AUC approximately 0.95, or 0.91 with US-trained model. Suggested: most of the CMV-linked TCR signature lies in CD4+ memory cells.

The chain is built from TRBV2 and TRBJ1-1, with D unclear. This receptor was identified in an adult in good health and CMV-seropositive. The sequencing input was memory CD4+ T cells from blood. CDR3 protein: CASSVMKNTEAFF. DNA of the CDR3: TGTGCCAGCAGTGTCATGAAGAACACTGAAGCTTTCTTT.